The entry below gives a single T cell receptor (beta chain) sequence along with its context. The target antigen is unknown. Per germline, CDR1 SEHNR and CDR2 FQNEAQ (reference sequence). V was pared by 2 bases and J by 5 bases, with 15 bases between. This CDR3 contains 15 residues. 5'RACE template switching produced TCR cDNA carrying a universal primer site and UMIs. TCRdb processed the 5' RACE reads anew with MiXCR; each CDR3 protein has one entry. The table records some 420,000 distinct CDR3 sequences, roughly a sixth of them present only once. These data belong to a study of T cells after yellow fever vaccination. Study background: Each low-cell-number fraction was prepared by means of SMART-Seq v4 Ultra Low Input.

Overall study results and limits: Boosting was followed by the reappearance of most primary-vaccination clones (roughly 95% CD4, 85% to 90% CD8). In FACS-sorted repertoires, abundant clonotypes from the bulk population could appear as contaminants.

This sequence joins TRBV7-9 and TRBJ2-5, with D maybe TRBD1 (6 bases). Sequences were derived from PBMCs, sampled before the yellow fever booster vaccination. The source is a man in his late teens or twenties who received the YFV17D yellow fever vaccine. Written as DNA, the CDR3 is TGTGCCAGCAGCTTAAACCAGGGGAGTATGGAGACCCAGTACTTC. The encoded protein is CASSLNQGSMETQYF.